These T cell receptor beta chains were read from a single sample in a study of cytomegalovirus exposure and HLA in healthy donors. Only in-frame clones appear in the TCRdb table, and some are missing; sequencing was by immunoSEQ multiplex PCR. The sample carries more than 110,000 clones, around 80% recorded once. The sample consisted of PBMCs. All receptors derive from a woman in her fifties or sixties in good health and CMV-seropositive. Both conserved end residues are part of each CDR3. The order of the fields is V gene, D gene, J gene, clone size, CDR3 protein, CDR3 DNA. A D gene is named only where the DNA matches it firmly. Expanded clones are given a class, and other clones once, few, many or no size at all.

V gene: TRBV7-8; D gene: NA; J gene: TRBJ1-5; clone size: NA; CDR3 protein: CASSRRQTNQPQHF; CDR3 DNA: TGTGCCAGCAGCCGAAGACAGACCAATCAGCCCCAGCATTTT
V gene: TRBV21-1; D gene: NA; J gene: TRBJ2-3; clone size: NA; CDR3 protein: CASSKGGTGSTDTQYF; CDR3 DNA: TGTGCCAGCAGCAAAGGGGGGACAGGTAGCACAGATACGCAGTATTTT
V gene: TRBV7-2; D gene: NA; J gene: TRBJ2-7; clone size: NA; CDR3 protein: CASSPRMWAGEQYF; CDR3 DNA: TGTGCCAGCAGCCCAAGGATGTGGGCAGGCGAGCAGTACTTC
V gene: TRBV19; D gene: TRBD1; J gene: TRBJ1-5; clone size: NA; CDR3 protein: CASTQTGGASNQPQHF; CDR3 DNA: TGTGCCAGTACCCAGACAGGGGGCGCGAGCAATCAGCCCCAGCATTTT
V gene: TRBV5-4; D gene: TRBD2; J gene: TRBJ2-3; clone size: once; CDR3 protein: CASSYPGVLAGGPDTQYF; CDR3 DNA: TGTGCCAGCAGTTACCCTGGGGTCCTAGCGGGGGGGCCAGATACGCAGTATTTT
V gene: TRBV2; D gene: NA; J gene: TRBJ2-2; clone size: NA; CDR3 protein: CASSGLRGPGELFF; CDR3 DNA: TGTGCCAGCAGTGGTCTCAGGGGTCCCGGGGAGCTGTTTTTT
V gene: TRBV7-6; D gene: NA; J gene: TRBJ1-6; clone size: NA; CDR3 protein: CASSLFANSPLHF; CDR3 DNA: TGTGCCAGCAGCTTATTCGCGAATTCACCCCTCCACTTT
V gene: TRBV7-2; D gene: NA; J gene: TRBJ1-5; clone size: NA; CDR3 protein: CASGPGLMNQPQHF; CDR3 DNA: TGTGCCAGCGGCCCGGGACTGATGAATCAGCCCCAGCATTTT
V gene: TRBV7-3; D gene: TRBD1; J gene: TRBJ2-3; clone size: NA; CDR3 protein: CASSPQGASDTQYF; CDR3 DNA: TGTGCCAGCAGCCCTCAGGGGGCATCCGATACGCAGTATTTT
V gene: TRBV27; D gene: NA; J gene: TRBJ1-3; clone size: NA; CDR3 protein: CANLNLWEGRPGNTIYF; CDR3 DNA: TGTGCCAACCTTAACCTTTGGGAGGGGAGGCCTGGAAACACCATATATTTT
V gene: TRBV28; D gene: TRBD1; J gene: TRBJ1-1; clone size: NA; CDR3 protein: CASSHLTGSITEAFF; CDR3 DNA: TGTGCCAGCAGCCATTTGACAGGGAGTATCACTGAAGCTTTCTTT
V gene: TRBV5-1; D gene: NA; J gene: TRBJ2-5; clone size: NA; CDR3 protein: CASSLTGLGAETQYF; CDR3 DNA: TGCGCCAGCAGCTTGACAGGCTTGGGGGCAGAGACCCAGTACTTC
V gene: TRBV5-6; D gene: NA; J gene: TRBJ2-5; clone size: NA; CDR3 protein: CASSLDREETQYF; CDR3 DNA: TGTGCCAGCAGCTTGGACAGGGAAGAGACCCAGTACTTC
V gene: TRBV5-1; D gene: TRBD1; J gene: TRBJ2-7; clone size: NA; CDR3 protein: CASSTQGNEQYF; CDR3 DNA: TGCGCCAGCAGTACACAGGGGAACGAGCAGTACTTC
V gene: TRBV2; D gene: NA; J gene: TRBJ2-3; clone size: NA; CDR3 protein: CASSTRQTGTDTQYF; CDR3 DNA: TGTGCCAGCAGTACCCGACAGACCGGCACAGATACGCAGTATTTT
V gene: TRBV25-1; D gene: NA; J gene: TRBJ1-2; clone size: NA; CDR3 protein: CASSPWGGVNYGYTF; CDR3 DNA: TGTGCCAGCAGTCCCTGGGGGGGAGTTAACTATGGCTACACCTTC
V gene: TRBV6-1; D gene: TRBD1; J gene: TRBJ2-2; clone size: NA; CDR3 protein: CASSEGTGMVTGELFF; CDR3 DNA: TGTGCCAGCAGTGAAGGGACAGGGATGGTCACCGGGGAGCTGTTTTTT
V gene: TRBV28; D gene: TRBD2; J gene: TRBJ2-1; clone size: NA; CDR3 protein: CASRSPPGGASNEQFF; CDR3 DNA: TGTGCCAGCAGGTCGCCGCCCGGGGGGGCTAGCAATGAGCAGTTCTTC
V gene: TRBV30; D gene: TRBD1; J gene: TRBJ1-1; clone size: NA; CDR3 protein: CAWSVLGGQPAFF; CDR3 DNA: TGTGCCTGGAGTGTACTAGGGGGACAGCCAGCTTTCTTT
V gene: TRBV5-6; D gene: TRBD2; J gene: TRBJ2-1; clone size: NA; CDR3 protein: CASSLDGGGYLNSYNEQFF; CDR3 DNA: TGTGCCAGCAGCTTGGACGGCGGGGGGTACCTTAATTCCTACAATGAGCAGTTCTTC
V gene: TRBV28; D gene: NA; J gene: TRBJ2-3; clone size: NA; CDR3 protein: CATTVMRGTDTQYF; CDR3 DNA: TGTGCCACCACCGTTATGAGGGGCACAGATACGCAGTATTTT
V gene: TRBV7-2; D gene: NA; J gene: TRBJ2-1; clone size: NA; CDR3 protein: CASSLGSSYNEQFF; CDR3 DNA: TGTGCCAGCAGCTTAGGCAGCTCCTACAATGAGCAGTTCTTC
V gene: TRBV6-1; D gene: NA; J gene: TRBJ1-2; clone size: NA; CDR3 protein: CASSEAGHYGYTF; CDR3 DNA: TGTGCCAGCAGTGAAGCGGGGCACTATGGCTACACCTTC
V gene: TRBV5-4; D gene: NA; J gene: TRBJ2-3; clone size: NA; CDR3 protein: CASSLASGSTDTQYF; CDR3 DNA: TGTGCCAGCAGCTTGGCCTCAGGTAGCACAGATACGCAGTATTTT
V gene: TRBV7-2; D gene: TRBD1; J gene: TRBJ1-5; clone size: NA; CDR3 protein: CASSPTGGEQPQHF; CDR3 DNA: TGTGCCAGCAGCCCGACAGGGGGAGAACAGCCCCAGCATTTT
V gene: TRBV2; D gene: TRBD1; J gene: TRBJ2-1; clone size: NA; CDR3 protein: CACRGPGTGSSYNEQFF; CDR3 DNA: TGTGCCTGCAGGGGTCCCGGGACAGGGAGCTCCTACAATGAGCAGTTCTTC
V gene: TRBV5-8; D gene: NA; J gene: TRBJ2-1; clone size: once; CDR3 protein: CASSRTVQTYNEQFF; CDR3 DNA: TGTGCCAGCTCCCGGACAGTCCAAACCTACAATGAGCAGTTCTTC
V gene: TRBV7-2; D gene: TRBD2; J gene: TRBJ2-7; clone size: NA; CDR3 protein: CASSLVAGAGGEQYF; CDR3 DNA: TGTGCCAGCAGCTTAGTAGCGGGGGCCGGGGGGGAGCAGTACTTC
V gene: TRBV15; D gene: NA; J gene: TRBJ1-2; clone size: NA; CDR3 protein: CATSRVDPGSGYGYTF; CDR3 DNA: TGTGCCACCAGCAGAGTTGACCCCGGCAGCGGCTATGGCTACACCTTC
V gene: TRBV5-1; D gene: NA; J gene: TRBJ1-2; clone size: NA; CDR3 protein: CASSPEGHSYLVDGYTF; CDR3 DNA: TGCGCCAGCAGTCCGGAGGGTCACAGCTACCTTGTAGATGGCTACACCTTC
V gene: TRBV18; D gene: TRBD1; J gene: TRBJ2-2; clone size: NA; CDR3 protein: CASSPRDSANTGELFF; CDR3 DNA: TGTGCCAGCTCACCCCGGGACAGCGCGAACACCGGGGAGCTGTTTTTT
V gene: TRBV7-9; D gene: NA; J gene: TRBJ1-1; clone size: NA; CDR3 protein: CASTTDTADTEAFF; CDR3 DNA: TGTGCCAGCACCACCGATACGGCGGATACTGAAGCTTTCTTT
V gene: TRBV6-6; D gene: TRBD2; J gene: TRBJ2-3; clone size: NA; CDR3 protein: CAANNLAGGTDTQYF; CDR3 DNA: TGTGCCGCCAACAACCTAGCGGGGGGGACAGATACGCAGTATTTT
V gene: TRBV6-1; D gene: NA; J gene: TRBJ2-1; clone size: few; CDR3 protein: CASRGRTRQYNEQFF; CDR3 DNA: TGTGCCAGCAGGGGAAGGACTCGACAATACAATGAGCAGTTCTTC
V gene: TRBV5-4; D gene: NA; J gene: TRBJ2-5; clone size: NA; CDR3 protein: CASSLRMGGQETQYF; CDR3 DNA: TGTGCCAGCAGCTTGAGAATGGGGGGACAAGAGACCCAGTACTTC
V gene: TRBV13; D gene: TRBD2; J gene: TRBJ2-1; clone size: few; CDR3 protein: CASSPQAGGPRNEQFF; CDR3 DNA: TGTGCCAGCAGCCCACAAGCGGGGGGGCCAAGAAATGAGCAGTTCTTC
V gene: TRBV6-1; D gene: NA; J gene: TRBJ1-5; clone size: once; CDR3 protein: CASSELRGSDQPQHF; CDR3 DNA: TGTGCCAGCAGTGAATTAAGAGGGTCGGATCAGCCCCAGCATTTT